The subject of this entry is one T cell receptor (beta chain). As yet, its antigen is unknown. The data were taken from a study of shared clonotypes between healthy human individuals. J gave up 9 bases and V 0 bases, and 11 bases lay outside the gene matches. Germline V gene lookup returns CDR1 SGHNT and CDR2 YYREEE (reference sequence). The CDR3 is made up of 17 amino acids. Every contributor of samples was a Caucasian grown-up residing in Nashville, Tennessee. A split of CD4+ cells into CD45RA+ naive and CD45RA-negative memory subsets was performed. General study points: Represented diversity (both genetic and exposure-history) was limited by the small number of donors.

It was at deep level that the assay was run. Generated by immunoSEQ multiplex PCR, the TCRdb table keeps only in-frame clones and is missing some. The table shows more than 850,000 clones, with around three quarters occurring only once. Sequencing input: memory CD4+ T cells from PBMCs. Subset reported: CD45RA-negative fraction. The V and J genes are TRBV5-4 and TRBJ2-1, with 11 bases aligning to TRBD1. This receptor was obtained from a young man in good health. Some clones in this sample may be carry-over from other donors' samples. CDR3 sequence (DNA): TGTGCCAGCAGCTTGGCTTTGGGACAGGGGGAGGGTGGTGAGCAGTTCTTC. It yields the protein CASSLALGQGEGGEQFF.